This TCR beta chain was profiled in a study of T cells in Graves' hyperthyroidism and ophthalmopathy. Amplified TCR beta CDR3 regions came from RNA transcripts. An initial round of RT-PCR targeting the TCR CDR3 relied on the HTBI primer set. TCRdb recomputed calls from the multiplex PCR reads with MiXCR, one row per CDR3 protein. The sample shows around 600,000 distinct CDR3 sequences, just under 45% of them seen only once. This clonotype was found many times. Its antigen remains unidentified. Study conclusions and caveats: A median about 6.5 months before onset, the model predicted ophthalmopathy.

The germline gives CDR1 WNHNN, CDR2 SYGVQD (reference sequence). V gave up 2 bases and J gave up 7 bases, with 11 bases separating them. The CDR3 contains 13 residues. This sequence was found in an adult man with Graves' disease, either hyperthyroidism or ophthalmopathy (not recorded which). The sequenced sample consisted of peripheral blood or thyroid tissue (not recorded which). The V and J genes are TRBV10-1 and TRBJ1-2; D gene uncertain. CDR3 bases: TGCGCCAGCAGTGAGAACGGGTACGGTGGCTACACCTTC. It codes for CASSENGYGGYTF.